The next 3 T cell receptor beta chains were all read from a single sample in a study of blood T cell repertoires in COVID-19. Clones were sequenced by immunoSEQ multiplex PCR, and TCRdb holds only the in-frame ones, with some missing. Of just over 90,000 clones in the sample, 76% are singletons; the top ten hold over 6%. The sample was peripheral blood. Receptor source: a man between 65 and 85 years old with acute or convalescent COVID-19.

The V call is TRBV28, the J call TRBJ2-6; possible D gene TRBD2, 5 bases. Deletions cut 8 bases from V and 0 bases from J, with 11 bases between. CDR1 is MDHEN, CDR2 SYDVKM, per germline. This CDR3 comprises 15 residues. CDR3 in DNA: TGTGCCAGCGCGCGGGCCCTCTCTGGGGCCAACGTCCTGACTTTC. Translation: CASARALSGANVLTF. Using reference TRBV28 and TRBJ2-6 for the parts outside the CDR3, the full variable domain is DVKVTQSSRYLVKRTGEKVFLECVQDMDHENMFWYRQDPGLGLRLIYFSYDVKMKEKGDIPEGYSVSREKKERFSLILESASTNQTSMYLCASARALSGANVLTFGAGSRLTVL.

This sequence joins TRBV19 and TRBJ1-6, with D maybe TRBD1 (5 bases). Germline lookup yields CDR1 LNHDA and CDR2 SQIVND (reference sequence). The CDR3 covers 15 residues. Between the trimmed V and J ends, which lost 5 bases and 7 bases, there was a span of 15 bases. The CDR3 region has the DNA TGTGCCAGTAGTGACCCCGACAGACGCAATTCACCCCTCCACTTT. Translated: CASSDPDRRNSPLHF.

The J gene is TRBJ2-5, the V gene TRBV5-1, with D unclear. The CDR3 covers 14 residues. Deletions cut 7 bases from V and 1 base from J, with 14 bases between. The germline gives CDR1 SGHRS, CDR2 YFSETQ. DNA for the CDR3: TGCGCCAGCGCTTTGTACAGTTCCCAAGAGACCCAGTACTTC. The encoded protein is CASALYSSQETQYF.